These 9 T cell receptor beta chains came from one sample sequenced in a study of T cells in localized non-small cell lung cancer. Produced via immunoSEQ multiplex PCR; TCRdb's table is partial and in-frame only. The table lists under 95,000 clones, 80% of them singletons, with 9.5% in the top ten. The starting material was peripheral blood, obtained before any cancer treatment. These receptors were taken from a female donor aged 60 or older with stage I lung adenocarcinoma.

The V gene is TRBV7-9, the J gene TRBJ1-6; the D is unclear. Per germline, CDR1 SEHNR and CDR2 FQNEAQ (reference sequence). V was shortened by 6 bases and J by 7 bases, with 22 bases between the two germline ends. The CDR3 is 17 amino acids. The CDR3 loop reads CASSFPPMAPSNSPLHF. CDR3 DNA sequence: TGTGCCAGCAGTTTTCCTCCTATGGCACCCAGCAATTCACCCCTCCACTTT.

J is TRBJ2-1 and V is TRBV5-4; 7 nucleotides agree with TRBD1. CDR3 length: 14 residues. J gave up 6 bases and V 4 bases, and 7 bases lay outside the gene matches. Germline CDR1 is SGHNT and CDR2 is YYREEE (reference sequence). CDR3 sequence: CASSHRGSSNEQFF. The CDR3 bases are TGTGCCAGCAGCCACAGGGGCTCTTCCAATGAGCAGTTCTTC.

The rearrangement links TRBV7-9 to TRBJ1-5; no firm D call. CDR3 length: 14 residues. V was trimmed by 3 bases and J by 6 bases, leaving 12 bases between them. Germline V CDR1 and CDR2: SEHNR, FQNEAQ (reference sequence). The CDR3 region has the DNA TGTGCCAGCAGCTTCAACGGGGAGGTTCAGCCCCAGCATTTT. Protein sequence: CASSFNGEVQPQHF.

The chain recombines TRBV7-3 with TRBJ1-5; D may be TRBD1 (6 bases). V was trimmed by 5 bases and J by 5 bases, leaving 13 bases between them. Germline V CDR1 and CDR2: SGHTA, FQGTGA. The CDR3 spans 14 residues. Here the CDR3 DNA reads TGTGCCAGCAGCCCGGACAGCATTTATCAGCCCCAGCATTTT. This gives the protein CASSPDSIYQPQHF.

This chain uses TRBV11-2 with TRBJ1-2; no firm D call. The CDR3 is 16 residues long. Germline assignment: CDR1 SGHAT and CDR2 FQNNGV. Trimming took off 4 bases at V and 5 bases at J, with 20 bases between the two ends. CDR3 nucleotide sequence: TGTGCCAGCAGCTCCTCGGGCCGGGGAGGGAGGTATGGCTACACCTTC. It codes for CASSSSGRGGRYGYTF.

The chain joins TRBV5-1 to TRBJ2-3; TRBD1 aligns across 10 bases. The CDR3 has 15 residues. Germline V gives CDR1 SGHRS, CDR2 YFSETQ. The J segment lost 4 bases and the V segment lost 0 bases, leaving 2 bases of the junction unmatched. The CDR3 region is CASSLGTGGADTQYF. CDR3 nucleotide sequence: TGCGCCAGCAGCTTGGGGACAGGGGGGGCAGATACGCAGTATTTT.

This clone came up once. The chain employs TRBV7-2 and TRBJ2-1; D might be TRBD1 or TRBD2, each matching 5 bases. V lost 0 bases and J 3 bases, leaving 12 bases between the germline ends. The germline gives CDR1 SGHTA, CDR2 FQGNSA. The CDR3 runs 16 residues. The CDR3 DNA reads TGTGCCAGCAGCTTAGCCCCCGGGGCTGGCTACAATGAGCAGTTCTTC. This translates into CASSLAPGAGYNEQFF.

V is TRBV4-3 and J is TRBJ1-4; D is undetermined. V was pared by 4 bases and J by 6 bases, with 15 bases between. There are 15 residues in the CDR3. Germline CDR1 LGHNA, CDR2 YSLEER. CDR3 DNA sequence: TGCGCCAGCAGCCGTTCGTCTCAAGGTCATGAAAAACTGTTTTTT. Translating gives CASSRSSQGHEKLFF.

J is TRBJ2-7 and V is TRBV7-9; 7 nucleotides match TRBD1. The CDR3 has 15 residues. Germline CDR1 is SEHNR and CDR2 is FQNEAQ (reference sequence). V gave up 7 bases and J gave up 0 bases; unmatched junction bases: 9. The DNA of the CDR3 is TGTGCCAGCACAGCCGGGACAGCTAGCTCCTACGAGCAGTACTTC. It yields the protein CASTAGTASSYEQYF.